This entry describes one T cell receptor (beta chain). What it binds is unknown. These data are taken from a study of cytomegalovirus exposure and HLA in healthy donors. General study findings and limits: Cytomegalovirus status was reportedly diagnosed by the classifier with high sensitivity and specificity.

With 6 bases clipped from V and 2 bases from J, the junction kept 12 bases outside the gene matches. CDR1 and CDR2 from the germline V gene are SNHLY and FYNNEI. The CDR3 is 17 residues long. Generated by immunoSEQ multiplex PCR, the TCRdb table keeps only in-frame clones and is missing some. The repertoire includes about 110,000 clones, about 90% of them detected once, and about 2% sits in the top ten. The receptor comes from a woman aged 18-29 years in good health and CMV-seronegative. V and J are TRBV2 and TRBJ1-4, with 7 bases aligning to TRBD1. The sequencing input was PBMCs. CDR3 amino acids: CASRRPGQPSTNEKLFF. The CDR3 DNA reads TGTGCCAGCAGAAGACCGGGACAGCCGAGTACTAATGAAAAACTGTTTTTT. The whole variable domain, remainder taken from reference TRBV2 and TRBJ1-4, is EPEVTQTPSHQVTQMGQEVILRCVPISNHLYFYWYRQILGQKVEFLVSFYNNEISEKSEIFDDQFSVERPDGSNFTLKIRSTKLEDSAMYFCASRRPGQPSTNEKLFFGSGTQLSVL.